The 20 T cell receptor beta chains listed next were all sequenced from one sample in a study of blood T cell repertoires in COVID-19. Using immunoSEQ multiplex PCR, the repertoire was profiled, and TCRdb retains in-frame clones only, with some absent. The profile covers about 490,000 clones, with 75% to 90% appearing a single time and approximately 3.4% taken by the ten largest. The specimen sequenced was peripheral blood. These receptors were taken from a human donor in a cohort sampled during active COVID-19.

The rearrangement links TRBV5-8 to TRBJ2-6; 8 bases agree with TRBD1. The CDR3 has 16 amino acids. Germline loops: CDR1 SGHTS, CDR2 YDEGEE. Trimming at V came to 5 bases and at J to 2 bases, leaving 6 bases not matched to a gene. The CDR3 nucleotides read TGTGCCAGCAGTATGGACAGGGCCACTGGGGCCAACGTCCTGACTTTC. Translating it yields CASSMDRATGANVLTF.

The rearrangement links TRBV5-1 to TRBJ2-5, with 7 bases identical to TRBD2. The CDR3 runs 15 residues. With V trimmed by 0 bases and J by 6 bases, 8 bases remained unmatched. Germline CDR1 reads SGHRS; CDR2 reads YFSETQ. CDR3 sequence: CASSLAALGGKTQYF. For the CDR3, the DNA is TGCGCCAGCAGCTTGGCAGCACTGGGGGGGAAGACCCAGTACTTC.

CDR3 loop: CASSIDRGRDEQYF. The DNA for the CDR3 is TGTGCCAGCAGTATAGACAGGGGGCGAGACGAGCAGTACTTC. The chain uses TRBV2 and TRBJ2-7, with 10 bases aligning to TRBD1. After removal of 5 bases from V and 5 bases from J, the junction contained 6 bases not matched to a gene. The CDR3 spans 14 residues. CDR1 SNHLY and CDR2 FYNNEI come from the germline V gene.

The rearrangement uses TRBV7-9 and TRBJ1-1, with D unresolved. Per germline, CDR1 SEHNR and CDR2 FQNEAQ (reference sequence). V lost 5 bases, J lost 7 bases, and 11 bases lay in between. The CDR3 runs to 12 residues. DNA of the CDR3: TGTGCCAGCAGCCGTGAGTGGAGTGAAGCTTTCTTT. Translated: CASSREWSEAFF.

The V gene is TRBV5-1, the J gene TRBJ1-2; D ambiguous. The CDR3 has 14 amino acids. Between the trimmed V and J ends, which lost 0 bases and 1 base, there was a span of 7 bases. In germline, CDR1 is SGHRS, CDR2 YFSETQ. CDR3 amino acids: CASSLETNNYGYTF. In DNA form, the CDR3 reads TGCGCCAGCAGCTTGGAGACAAATAACTATGGCTACACCTTC.

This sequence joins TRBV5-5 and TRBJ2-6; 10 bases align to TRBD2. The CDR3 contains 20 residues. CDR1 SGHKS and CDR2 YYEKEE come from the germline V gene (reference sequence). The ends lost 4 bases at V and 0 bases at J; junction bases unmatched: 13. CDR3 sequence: CASSADREREGISGANVLTF. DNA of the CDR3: TGTGCCAGCAGCGCCGACCGGGAGCGGGAGGGGATCTCTGGGGCCAACGTCCTGACTTTC.

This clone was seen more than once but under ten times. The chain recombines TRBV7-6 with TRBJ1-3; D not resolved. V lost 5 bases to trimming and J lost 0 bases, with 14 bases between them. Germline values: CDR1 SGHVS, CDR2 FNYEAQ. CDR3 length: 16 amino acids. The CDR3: CASSPLPRYSGNTIYF. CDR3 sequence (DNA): TGTGCCAGCAGCCCACTGCCGAGGTACTCTGGAAACACCATATATTTT.

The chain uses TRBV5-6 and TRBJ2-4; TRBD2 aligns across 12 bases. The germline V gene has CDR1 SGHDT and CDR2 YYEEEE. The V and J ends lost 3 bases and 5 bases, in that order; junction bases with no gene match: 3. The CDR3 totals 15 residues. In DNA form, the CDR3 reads TGTGCCAGCAGCTCTAGCGGGAGGGCACAAAACATTCAGTACTTC. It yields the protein CASSSSGRAQNIQYF.

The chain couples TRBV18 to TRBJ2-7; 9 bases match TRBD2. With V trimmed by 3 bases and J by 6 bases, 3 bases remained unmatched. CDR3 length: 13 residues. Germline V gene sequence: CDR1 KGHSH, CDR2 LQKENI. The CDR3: CASSPSGRFEQYF. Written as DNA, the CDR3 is TGTGCCAGCTCACCTAGCGGGAGATTCGAGCAGTACTTC.

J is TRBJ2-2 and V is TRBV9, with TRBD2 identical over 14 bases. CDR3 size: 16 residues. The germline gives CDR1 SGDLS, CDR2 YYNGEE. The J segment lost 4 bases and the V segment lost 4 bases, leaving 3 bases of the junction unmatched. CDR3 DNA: TGTGCCAGCAGCTCTGGGACTAGCGGGAGCACCGGGGAGCTGTTTTTT. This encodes CASSSGTSGSTGELFF.

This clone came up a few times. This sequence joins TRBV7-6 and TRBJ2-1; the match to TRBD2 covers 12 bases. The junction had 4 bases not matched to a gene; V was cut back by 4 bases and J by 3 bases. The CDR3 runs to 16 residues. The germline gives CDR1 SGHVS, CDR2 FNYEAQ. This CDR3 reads CASSSLLAGGYNEQFF. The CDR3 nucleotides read TGTGCCAGCAGCTCCCTACTAGCGGGAGGCTACAATGAGCAGTTCTTC.

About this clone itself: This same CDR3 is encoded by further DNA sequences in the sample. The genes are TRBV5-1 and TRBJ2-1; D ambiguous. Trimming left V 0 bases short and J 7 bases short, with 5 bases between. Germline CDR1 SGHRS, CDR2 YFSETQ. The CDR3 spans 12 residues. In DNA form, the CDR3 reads TGCGCCAGCAGCTTGGACATTAATGAGCAGTTCTTC. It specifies CASSLDINEQFF.

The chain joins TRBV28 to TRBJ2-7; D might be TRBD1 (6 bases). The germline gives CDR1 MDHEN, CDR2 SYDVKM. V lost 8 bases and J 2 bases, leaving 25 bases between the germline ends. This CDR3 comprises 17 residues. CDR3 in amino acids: CASVPHPTGPGAYEQYF. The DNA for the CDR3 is TGTGCCAGCGTTCCACACCCGACAGGTCCCGGGGCCTACGAGCAGTACTTC.

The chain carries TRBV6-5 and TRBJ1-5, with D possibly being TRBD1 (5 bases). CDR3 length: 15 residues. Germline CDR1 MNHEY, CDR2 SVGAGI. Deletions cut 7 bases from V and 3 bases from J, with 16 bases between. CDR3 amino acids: CASTPLGVSNQPQHF. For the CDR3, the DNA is TGTGCCAGCACCCCTCTAGGGGTTTCCAATCAGCCCCAGCATTTT.

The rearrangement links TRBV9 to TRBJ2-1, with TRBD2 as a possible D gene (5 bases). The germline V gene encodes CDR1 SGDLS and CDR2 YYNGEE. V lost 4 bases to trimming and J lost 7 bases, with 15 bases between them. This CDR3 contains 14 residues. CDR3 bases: TGTGCCAGCAGCCTGCGCCTAAGGGAGAATGAGCAGTTCTTC. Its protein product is CASSLRLRENEQFF.

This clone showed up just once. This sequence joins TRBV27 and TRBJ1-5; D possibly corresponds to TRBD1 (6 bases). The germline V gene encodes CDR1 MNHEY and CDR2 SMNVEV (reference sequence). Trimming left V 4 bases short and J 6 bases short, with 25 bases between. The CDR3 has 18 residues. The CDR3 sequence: CASSSRPSTGALGQPQHF. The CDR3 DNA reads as TGTGCCAGCAGTTCTAGGCCTTCGACAGGTGCTTTGGGTCAGCCCCAGCATTTT.

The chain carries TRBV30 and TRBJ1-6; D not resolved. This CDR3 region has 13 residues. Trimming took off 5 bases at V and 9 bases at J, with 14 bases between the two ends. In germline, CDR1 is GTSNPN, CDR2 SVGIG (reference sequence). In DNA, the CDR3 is TGTGCCTGGGGTAGCAGCGGAGGTTCACCCCTCCACTTT. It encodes CAWGSSGGSPLHF.

The CDR3 coding sequence is TGTGCCAGCAGTTTGCGACAGGGGAGCTCTGGAAACACCATATATTTT. It yields the protein CASSLRQGSSGNTIYF. This chain connects TRBV7-9 to TRBJ1-3; 8 nucleotides agree with TRBD1. This CDR3 comprises 16 residues. V gave up 6 bases and J gave up 0 bases; unmatched junction bases: 7. Germline V lookup: CDR1 SEHNR, CDR2 FQNEAQ (reference sequence).

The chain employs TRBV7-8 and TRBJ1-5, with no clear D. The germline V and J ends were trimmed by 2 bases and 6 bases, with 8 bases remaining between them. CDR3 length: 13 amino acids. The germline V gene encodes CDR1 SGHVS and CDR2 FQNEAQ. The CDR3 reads CASSLNSPQPQHF. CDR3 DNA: TGTGCCAGCAGCTTAAACTCGCCTCAGCCCCAGCATTTT. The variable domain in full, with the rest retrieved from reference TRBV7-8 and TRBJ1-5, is GAGVSQSPRYKVAKRGQDVALRCDPISGHVSLFWYQQALGQGPEFLTYFQNEAQLDKSGLPSDRFFAERPEGSVSTLKIQRTQQEDSAVYLCASSLNSPQPQHFGDGTRLSIL.

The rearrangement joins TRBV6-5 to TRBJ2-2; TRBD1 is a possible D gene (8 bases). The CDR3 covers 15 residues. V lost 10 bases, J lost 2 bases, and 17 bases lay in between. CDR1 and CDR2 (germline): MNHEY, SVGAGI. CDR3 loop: CATGRGTGNTGELFF. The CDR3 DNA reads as TGTGCCACCGGGCGGGGGACAGGCAACACCGGGGAGCTGTTTTTT.